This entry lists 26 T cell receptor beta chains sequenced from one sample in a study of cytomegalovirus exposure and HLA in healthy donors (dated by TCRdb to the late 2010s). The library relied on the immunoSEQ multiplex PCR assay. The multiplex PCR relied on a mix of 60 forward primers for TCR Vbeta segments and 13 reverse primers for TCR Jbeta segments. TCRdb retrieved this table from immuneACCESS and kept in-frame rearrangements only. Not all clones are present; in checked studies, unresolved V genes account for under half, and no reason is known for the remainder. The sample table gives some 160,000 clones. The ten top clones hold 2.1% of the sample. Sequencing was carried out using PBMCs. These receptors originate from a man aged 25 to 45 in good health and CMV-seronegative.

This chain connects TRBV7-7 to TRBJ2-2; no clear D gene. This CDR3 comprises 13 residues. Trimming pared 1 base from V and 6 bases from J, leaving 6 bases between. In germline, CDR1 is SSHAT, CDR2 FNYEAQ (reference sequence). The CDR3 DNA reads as TGTGCCAGCAGCTTAGACGGGTCCGGGGAGCTGTTTTTT. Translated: CASSLDGSGELFF.

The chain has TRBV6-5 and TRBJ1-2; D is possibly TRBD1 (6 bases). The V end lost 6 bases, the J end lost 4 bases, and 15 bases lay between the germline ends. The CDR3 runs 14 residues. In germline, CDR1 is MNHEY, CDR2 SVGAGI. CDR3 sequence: CASSPTGQSYGYTF. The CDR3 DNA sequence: TGTGCCAGCAGCCCAACCGGACAGAGCTATGGCTACACCTTC.

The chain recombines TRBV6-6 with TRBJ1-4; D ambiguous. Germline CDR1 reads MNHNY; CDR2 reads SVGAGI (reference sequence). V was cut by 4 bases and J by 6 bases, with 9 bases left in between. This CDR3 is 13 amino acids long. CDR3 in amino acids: CASSSHADEKLFF. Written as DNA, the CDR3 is TGTGCCAGCAGTTCCCATGCGGATGAAAAACTGTTTTTT.

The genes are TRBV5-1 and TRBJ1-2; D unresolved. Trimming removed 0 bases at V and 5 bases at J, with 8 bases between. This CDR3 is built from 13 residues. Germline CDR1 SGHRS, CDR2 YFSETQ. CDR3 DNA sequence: TGCGCCAGCAGCTTGGTTGAGGGTTATGGCTACACCTTC. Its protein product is CASSLVEGYGYTF.

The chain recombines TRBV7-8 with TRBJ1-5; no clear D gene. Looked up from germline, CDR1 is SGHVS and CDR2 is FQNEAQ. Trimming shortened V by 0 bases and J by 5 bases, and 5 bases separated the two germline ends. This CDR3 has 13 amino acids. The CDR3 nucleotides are TGTGCCAGCAGCTTAGCAGAGGATCAGCCCCAGCATTTT. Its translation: CASSLAEDQPQHF.

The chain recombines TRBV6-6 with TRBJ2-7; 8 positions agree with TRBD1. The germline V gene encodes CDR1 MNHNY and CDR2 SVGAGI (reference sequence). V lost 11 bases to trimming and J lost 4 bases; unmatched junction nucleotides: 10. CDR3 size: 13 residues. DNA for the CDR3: TGTGCCGCGACGGGGCAGGGGGCGTACGAGCAGTACTTC. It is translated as CAATGQGAYEQYF.

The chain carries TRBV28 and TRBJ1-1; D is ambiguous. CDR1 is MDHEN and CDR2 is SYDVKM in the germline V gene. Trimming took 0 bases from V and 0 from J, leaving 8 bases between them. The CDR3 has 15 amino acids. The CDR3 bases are TGTGCCAGCAGTTTATGGAGGGCTCTGAACACTGAAGCTTTCTTT. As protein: CASSLWRALNTEAFF.

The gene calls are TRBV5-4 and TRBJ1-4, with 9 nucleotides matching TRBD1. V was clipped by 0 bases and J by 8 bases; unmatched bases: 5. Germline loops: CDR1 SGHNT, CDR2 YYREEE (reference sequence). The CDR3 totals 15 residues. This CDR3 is CASSLETGGNEKLFF. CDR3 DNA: TGTGCCAGCAGCTTGGAGACAGGGGGGAACGAAAAACTGTTTTTT.

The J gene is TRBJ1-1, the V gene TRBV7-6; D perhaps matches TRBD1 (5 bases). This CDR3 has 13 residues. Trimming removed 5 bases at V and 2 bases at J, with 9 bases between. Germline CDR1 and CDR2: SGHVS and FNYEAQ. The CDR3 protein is CASSADSNTEAFF. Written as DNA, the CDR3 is TGTGCCAGCAGCGCTGACAGTAACACTGAAGCTTTCTTT.

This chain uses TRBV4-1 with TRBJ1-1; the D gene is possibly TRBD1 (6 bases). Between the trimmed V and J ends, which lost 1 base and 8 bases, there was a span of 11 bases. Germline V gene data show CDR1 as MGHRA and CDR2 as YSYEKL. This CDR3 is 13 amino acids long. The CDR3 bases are TGCGCCAGCAGCCAAGTGGGGGGGCCCGAAGCTTTCTTT. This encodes CASSQVGGPEAFF.

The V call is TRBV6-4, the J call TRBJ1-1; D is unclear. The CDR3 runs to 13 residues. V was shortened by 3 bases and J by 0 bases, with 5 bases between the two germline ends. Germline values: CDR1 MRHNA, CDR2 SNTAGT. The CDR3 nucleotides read TGTGCCAGCAGTGAAAACATGAACACTGAAGCTTTCTTT. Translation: CASSENMNTEAFF.

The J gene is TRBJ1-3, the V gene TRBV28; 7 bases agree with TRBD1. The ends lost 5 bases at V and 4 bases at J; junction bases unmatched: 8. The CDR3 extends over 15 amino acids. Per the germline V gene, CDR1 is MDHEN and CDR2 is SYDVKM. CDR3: CASSTPTGSGNTIYF. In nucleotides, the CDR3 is TGTGCCAGCAGTACCCCGACAGGGTCCGGAAACACCATATATTTT.

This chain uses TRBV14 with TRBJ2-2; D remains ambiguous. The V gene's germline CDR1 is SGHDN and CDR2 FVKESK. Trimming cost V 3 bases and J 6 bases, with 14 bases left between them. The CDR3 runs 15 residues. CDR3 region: CASSHSLESAGELFF. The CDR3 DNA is TGTGCCAGCAGCCATTCACTGGAGAGCGCCGGGGAGCTGTTTTTT.

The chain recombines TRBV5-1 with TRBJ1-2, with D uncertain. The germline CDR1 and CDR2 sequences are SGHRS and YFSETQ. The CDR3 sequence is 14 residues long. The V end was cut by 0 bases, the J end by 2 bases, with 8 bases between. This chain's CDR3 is CASSLGSRNYGYTF. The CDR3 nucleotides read TGCGCCAGCAGCTTGGGGTCCAGGAACTATGGCTACACCTTC.

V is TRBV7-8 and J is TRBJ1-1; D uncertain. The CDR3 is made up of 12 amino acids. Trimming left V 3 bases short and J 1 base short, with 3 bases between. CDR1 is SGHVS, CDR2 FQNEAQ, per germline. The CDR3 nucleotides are TGTGCCAGCAGCTTCCGGAACACTGAAGCTTTCTTT. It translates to CASSFRNTEAFF.

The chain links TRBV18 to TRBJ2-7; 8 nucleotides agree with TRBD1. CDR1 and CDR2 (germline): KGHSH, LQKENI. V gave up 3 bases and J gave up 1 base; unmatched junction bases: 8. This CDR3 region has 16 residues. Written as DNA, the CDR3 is TGTGCCAGCTCACCCAATACGGGACAGGTGTCCTACGAGCAGTACTTC. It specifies CASSPNTGQVSYEQYF.

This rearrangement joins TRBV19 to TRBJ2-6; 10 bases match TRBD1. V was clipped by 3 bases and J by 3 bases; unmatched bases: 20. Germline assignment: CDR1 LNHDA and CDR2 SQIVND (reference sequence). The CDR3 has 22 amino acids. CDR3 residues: CASSIEGFVFGTGESGANVLTF. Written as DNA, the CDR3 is TGTGCCAGTAGTATCGAGGGGTTTGTGTTCGGGACAGGGGAAAGTGGGGCCAACGTCCTGACTTTC.

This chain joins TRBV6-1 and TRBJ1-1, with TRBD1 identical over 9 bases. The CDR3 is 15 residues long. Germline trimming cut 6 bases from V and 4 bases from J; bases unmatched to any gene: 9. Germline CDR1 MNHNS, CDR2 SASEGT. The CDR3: CASRPHPGQGTEAFF. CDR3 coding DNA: TGTGCCAGCAGACCTCACCCGGGACAGGGCACTGAAGCTTTCTTT.

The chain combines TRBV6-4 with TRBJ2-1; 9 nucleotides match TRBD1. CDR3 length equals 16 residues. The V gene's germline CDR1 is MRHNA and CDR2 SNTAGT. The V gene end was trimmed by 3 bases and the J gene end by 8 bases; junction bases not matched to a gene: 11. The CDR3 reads CASSDLPGQGQDEQFF. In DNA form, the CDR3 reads TGTGCCAGCAGTGATCTACCGGGACAGGGTCAAGATGAGCAGTTCTTC.

The CDR3 here is CASSLFLVETGATEAFF. CDR3 in DNA: TGTGCCAGCAGCCTTTTCTTAGTGGAGACAGGGGCCACTGAAGCTTTCTTT. This chain connects TRBV9 to TRBJ1-1; 8 bases fit TRBD1. This CDR3 is 17 amino acids long. CDR1 is SGDLS, CDR2 YYNGEE, per germline. V lost 4 bases and J lost 4; bases outside the gene matches: 15.

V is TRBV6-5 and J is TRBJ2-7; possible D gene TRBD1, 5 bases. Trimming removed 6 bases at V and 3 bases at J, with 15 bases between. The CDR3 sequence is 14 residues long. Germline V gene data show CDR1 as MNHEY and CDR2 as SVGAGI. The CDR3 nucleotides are TGTGCCAGCAGCCCGCTTGGTCAGGGCTACGAGCAGTACTTC. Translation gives CASSPLGQGYEQYF.

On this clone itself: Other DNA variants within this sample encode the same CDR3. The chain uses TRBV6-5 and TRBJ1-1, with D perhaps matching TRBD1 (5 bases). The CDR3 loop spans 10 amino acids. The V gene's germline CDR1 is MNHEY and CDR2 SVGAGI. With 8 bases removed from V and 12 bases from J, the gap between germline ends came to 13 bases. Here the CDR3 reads CASRQLKTFF. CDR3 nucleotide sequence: TGTGCCAGCCGACAGTTAAAAACTTTCTTT.

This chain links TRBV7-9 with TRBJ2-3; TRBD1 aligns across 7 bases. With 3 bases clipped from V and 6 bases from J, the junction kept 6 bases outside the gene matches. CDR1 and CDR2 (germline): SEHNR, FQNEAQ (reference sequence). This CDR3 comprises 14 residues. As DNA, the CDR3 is TGTGCCAGCAGCTTGGACAGGTCGATGGATACGCAGTATTTT. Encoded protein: CASSLDRSMDTQYF.

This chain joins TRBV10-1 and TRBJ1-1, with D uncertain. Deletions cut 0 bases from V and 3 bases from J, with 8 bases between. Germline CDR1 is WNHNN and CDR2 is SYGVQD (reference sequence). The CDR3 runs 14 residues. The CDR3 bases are TGCGCCAGCAGTGAGTCGGGCGGGGACACTGAAGCTTTCTTT. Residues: CASSESGGDTEAFF.

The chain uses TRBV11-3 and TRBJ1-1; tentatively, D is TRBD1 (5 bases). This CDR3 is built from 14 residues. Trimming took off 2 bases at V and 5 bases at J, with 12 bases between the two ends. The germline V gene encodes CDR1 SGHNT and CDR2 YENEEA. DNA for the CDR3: TGTGCCAGCAGCTTACAGCAGGGAAATACTGAAGCTTTCTTT. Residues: CASSLQQGNTEAFF. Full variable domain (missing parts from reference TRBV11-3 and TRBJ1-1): EAGVVQSPRYKIIEKKQPVAFWCNPISGHNTLYWYLQNLGQGPELLIRYENEEAVDDSQLPKDRFSAERLKGVDSTLKIQPAELGDSAVYLCASSLQQGNTEAFFGQGTRLTVV.

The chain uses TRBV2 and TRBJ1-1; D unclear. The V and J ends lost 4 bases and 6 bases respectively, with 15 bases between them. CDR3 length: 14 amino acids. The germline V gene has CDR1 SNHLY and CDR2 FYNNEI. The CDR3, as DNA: TGTGCCAGCAGTGGGAGTGCGCGAGACGCTGAAGCTTTCTTT. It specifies CASSGSARDAEAFF.